Following are 5 T cell receptor beta chains from one sample sequenced in a study of blood T cell repertoires in COVID-19. Clones were read by immunoSEQ multiplex PCR, and TCRdb kept only the in-frame ones, dropping some. The sample carries a few hundred thousand clones, roughly 80% recorded once. Sequencing used peripheral blood. The receptors derive from a human donor in a cohort sampled during active COVID-19.

The CDR3 spells CASRVRRQGIRTEAFF. The CDR3 DNA follows: TGTGCCAGTAGGGTGAGAAGACAGGGAATTAGGACTGAAGCTTTCTTT. V gene TRBV19 combines with J gene TRBJ1-1; TRBD1 aligns across 7 bases. Germline V gene lookup returns CDR1 LNHDA and CDR2 SQIVND (reference sequence). The CDR3 spans 16 residues. The V segment lost 6 bases and the J segment 5 bases; nucleotides outside the gene matches: 15. The variable domain in full, completed from reference TRBV19 and TRBJ1-1, reads DGGITQSPKYLFRKEGQNVTLSCEQNLNHDAMYWYRQDPGQGLRLIYYSQIVNDFQKGDIAEGYSVSREKKESFPLTVTSAQKNPTAFYLCASRVRRQGIRTEAFFGQGTRLTVV.

The rearrangement joins TRBV30 to TRBJ1-2; a weak D match, TRBD1 (6 bases). The CDR3 is 14 residues long. Germline V gene sequence: CDR1 GTSNPN, CDR2 SVGIG (reference sequence). Trimming stripped 5 bases from V and 4 bases from J, with 17 bases between. CDR3 residues: CAWLGLGQSYGYTF. The CDR3 coding sequence is TGTGCCTGGCTTGGCCTTGGACAGAGCTATGGCTACACCTTC. Full variable domain (outside the CDR3, taken from reference TRBV30 and TRBJ1-2): SQTIHQWPATLVQPVGSPLSLECTVEGTSNPNLYWYRQAAGRGLQLLFYSVGIGQISSEVPQNLSASRPQDRQFILSSKKLLLSDSGFYLCAWLGLGQSYGYTFGSGTRLTVV.

The J gene is TRBJ2-3, the V gene TRBV19; D possibly corresponds to TRBD1 (5 bases). V lost 8 bases to trimming and J lost 1 base, with 10 bases between them. This CDR3 comprises 13 residues. The germline V gene has CDR1 LNHDA and CDR2 SQIVND (reference sequence). The CDR3 nucleotides read TGTGCCAGTGCAGGGAAAGGCACAGATACGCAGTATTTT. Amino acids: CASAGKGTDTQYF.

The rearrangement uses TRBV25-1 and TRBJ2-3; TRBD2 matches at 8 bases. The germline V gene has CDR1 MGHDK and CDR2 SYGVNS. V lost 4 bases, J lost 3 bases, and 6 bases stayed unmatched. This CDR3 spans 15 amino acids. CDR3: CASSAGTSWTDTQYF. Here the CDR3 DNA reads TGTGCCAGCAGTGCGGGGACTAGTTGGACAGATACGCAGTATTTT.

The chain combines TRBV27 with TRBJ2-7, with TRBD2 matching 7 bases. The trim removed 6 bases at V and 7 bases at J, leaving 12 bases unmatched. CDR1 and CDR2 from the germline V gene are MNHEY and SMNVEV (reference sequence). This CDR3 has 14 residues. The chain's CDR3 is CASSQTSPLGEQYF. The CDR3 DNA is TGTGCCAGCAGCCAGACTAGCCCCCTCGGTGAGCAGTACTTC.